This T cell receptor beta chain was documented in a study of T cell responses to AZD1222 COVID-19 vaccine. Trimming removed 6 bases at V and 4 bases at J, with 18 bases between. This CDR3 spans 15 amino acids. From germline, CDR1 is MNHEY and CDR2 SVGAGI. Data came from immunoSEQ multiplex PCR; TCRdb stores just in-frame clones and leaves some out. The repertoire holds some 110,000 clones, with 90% as singletons. Here the sequenced sample was peripheral blood, taken on day 0 of AZD1222 vaccination. This clonotype was sampled from an adult in good health. The V call is TRBV6-5, the J call TRBJ1-2, with D possibly matching TRBD1 (5 bases). The CDR3 sequence is CASSVSGRIPYGYTF. Written as DNA, the CDR3 is TGTGCCAGCAGCGTCTCGGGACGCATTCCCTATGGCTACACCTTC.